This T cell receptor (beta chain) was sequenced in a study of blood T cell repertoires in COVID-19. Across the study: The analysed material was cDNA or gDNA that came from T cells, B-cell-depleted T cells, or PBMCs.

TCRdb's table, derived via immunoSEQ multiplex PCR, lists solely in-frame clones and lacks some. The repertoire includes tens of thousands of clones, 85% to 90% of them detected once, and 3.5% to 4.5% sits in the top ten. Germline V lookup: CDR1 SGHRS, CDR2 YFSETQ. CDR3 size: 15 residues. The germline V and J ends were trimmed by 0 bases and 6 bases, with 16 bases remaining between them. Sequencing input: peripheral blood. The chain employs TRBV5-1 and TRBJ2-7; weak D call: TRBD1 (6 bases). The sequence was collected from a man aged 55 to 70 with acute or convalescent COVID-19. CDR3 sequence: CASSLALSDRSEQYF. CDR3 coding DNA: TGCGCCAGCAGCTTGGCCCTTTCGGACAGAAGCGAGCAGTACTTC.